The source of this T cell receptor (beta chain) is a study of shared clonotypes between healthy human individuals. Turning to the study itself: Each donor had three CD4 naive, three CD4 memory, two CD8 naive and one CD8 memory plate.

Study-level results: Larger richness was generally estimated for naive than memory subsets. The sampled material consisted only of blood, and tissue repertoires are likely to differ.

This CDR3 spans 15 amino acids. V was trimmed by 4 bases and J by 7 bases, leaving 17 bases between them. Germline V gene lookup returns CDR1 SGHDN and CDR2 FVKESK. This table comes from immunoSEQ multiplex PCR, and its TCRdb copy is limited to in-frame clones, with some not included. The table includes over a million clones, around 98.5% detected once. With respect to this clone: Antigen unknown.

V and J are TRBV14 and TRBJ2-1; a possible D gene is TRBD2 (6 bases). Sequenced sample: naive CD4+ T cells sorted from blood. Sample subset: CD45RA+ positively selected. The clonotype comes from a man aged 30 to 45 in good health. This CDR3 reads CASSLFTGVGNEQFF. The CDR3 nucleotides are TGTGCCAGCAGCCTCTTCACGGGAGTCGGTAATGAGCAGTTCTTC.